The 8 T cell receptor beta chains given below trace back to one sample, sequenced in a study of blood T cell repertoires in COVID-19. This table comes from immunoSEQ multiplex PCR, and its TCRdb copy is limited to in-frame clones, with some not included. The data show 300,000 to 350,000 clones, with approximately 88% seen just once and roughly 1.7% held by the top ten. Sample: peripheral blood. These receptors were collected from a woman between 25 and 40 years old with COVID-19, enrolled during active disease.

This rearrangement joins TRBV9 to TRBJ2-1; D is unclear. Germline CDR1 SGDLS, CDR2 YYNGEE. The CDR3 runs to 14 residues. V shed 0 bases and J shed 2 bases, with 6 bases lying between them. The CDR3 loop is CASSVDSTYNEQFF. The CDR3, as DNA: TGTGCCAGCAGCGTAGACAGTACCTACAATGAGCAGTTCTTC. The full variable domain, completed using reference TRBV9 and TRBJ2-1, is DSGVTQTPKHLITATGQRVTLRCSPRSGDLSVYWYQQSLDQGLQFLIQYYNGEERAKGNILERFSAQQFPDLHSELNLSSLELGDSALYFCASSVDSTYNEQFFGPGTRLTVL.

The CDR3 here is CASSPQPGLAGGRQYV. CDR3 DNA sequence: TGTGCCAGCAGTCCGCAGCCGGGACTAGCGGGGGGGCGGCAGTACGTC. The J gene is TRBJ2-7, the V gene TRBV28; TRBD2 matches 16 bases. This CDR3 region has 16 residues. From germline, CDR1 is MDHEN and CDR2 SYDVKM. Losses at the gene ends were 5 bases for V and 9 bases for J; bases not matched to a gene: 10.

The chain combines TRBV5-4 with TRBJ1-1; 7 nucleotides align to TRBD1. Germline assignment: CDR1 SGHNT and CDR2 YYREEE (reference sequence). This CDR3 has 13 amino acids. Trimming took 5 bases from V and 6 from J; bases not matched to a gene: 7. The CDR3: CASRLSGTAEAFF. DNA for the CDR3: TGTGCCAGCAGACTGTCCGGGACAGCTGAAGCTTTCTTT. Combining the CDR3 with reference TRBV5-4 and TRBJ1-1 gives the whole variable domain ETGVTQSPTHLIKTRGQQVTLRCSSQSGHNTVSWYQQALGQGPQFIFQYYREEENGRGNFPPRFSGLQFPNYSSELNVNALELDDSALYLCASRLSGTAEAFFGQGTRLTVV.

This chain joins TRBV4-1 and TRBJ2-1, with TRBD1 matching over 9 bases. Germline lookup yields CDR1 MGHRA and CDR2 YSYEKL. J was trimmed by 14 bases and V by 1 base; bases with no gene match: 3. CDR3 size: 12 residues. The CDR3 coding sequence is TGCGCCAGCAGCCAAGGGGACAGGGAAAAGTTCTTC. This codes for CASSQGDREKFF.

The chain carries TRBV10-3 and TRBJ2-5, with TRBD2 identical over 7 bases. The V and J ends lost 8 bases and 4 bases, in that order; junction bases with no gene match: 4. CDR3 length: 12 amino acids. Germline CDR1 ENHRY, CDR2 SYGVKD. Written as DNA, the CDR3 is TGTGCCATCGGGGGGGAAGGAGAGACCCAGTACTTC. As protein: CAIGGEGETQYF.

This clone occurred once. The chain links TRBV9 to TRBJ1-2; D perhaps matches TRBD1 (5 bases). Looked up from germline, CDR1 is SGDLS and CDR2 is YYNGEE. The CDR3 has 15 residues. Trimming took 3 bases from V and 1 from J, leaving 13 bases between them. CDR3 DNA sequence: TGTGCCAGCAGCGCTCTCAAGGGGAATAACTATGGCTACACCTTC. Translated: CASSALKGNNYGYTF.

The rearrangement joins TRBV6-1 to TRBJ2-7; D possibly corresponds to TRBD1 (5 bases). The CDR3 is made up of 16 amino acids. CDR1 MNHNS and CDR2 SASEGT come from the germline V gene. V shed 1 base and J shed 1 base, with 14 bases lying between them. Here the CDR3 reads CASSEDRFTASYEQYV. In nucleotides, the CDR3 is TGTGCCAGCAGTGAAGACAGGTTTACAGCTTCCTACGAGCAGTACGTC.

The table lists this clone with a few counts. This sequence joins TRBV9 and TRBJ1-3; D gene unclear. The CDR3 loop spans 15 amino acids. CDR1 and CDR2 (germline): SGDLS, YYNGEE. V lost 4 bases and J lost 7, with 18 bases in between. The CDR3 nucleotides are TGTGCCAGCAGCAACGGGGTAGGGTCAAGGAACACCATATATTTT. Amino acids: CASSNGVGSRNTIYF.